This T cell receptor beta chain comes out of a study of T cells in Graves' hyperthyroidism and ophthalmopathy. Amplification targeted TCR beta CDR3 regions from RNA transcripts. When the TCR CDR3 underwent first-round RT-PCR, the HTBI primer set was used. TCRdb itself ran the multiplex PCR reads through MiXCR, one entry per CDR3 protein. The sample has just over 550,000 distinct CDR3 sequences; around 46% are singletons. The germline V gene has CDR1 ENHRY and CDR2 SYGVKD. The CDR3 spans 12 residues. Deletions cut 10 bases from V and 3 bases from J, with 13 bases between. The chain recombines TRBV10-3 with TRBJ2-7; tentative D call: TRBD1 (6 bases). Specimen: peripheral blood or thyroid tissue (not recorded which). The sequence came from a woman younger than 30 with Graves' hyperthyroidism. For the CDR3, the DNA is TGTGCCACCAGGACGGACAGCTACGAGCAGTACTTC. Translated, it gives CATRTDSYEQYF.